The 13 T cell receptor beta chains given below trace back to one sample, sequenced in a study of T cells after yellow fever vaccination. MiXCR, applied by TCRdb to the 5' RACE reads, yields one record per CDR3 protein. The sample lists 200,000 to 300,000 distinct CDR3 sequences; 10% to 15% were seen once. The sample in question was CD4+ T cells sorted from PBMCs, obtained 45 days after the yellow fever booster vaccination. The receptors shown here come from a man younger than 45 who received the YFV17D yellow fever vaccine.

CDR3 nucleotide sequence: TGTGCCAGCAGCGGGCTAATTACTAGCTCCTACAATGAGCAGTTCTTC. Translated, it gives CASSGLITSSYNEQFF. This chain uses TRBV11-2 with TRBJ2-1; D is possibly TRBD2 (5 bases). CDR3 length: 16 amino acids. Per germline, CDR1 SGHAT and CDR2 FQNNGV. V lost 5 bases to trimming and J lost 0 bases, with 14 bases between them. The full variable domain, rest sourced from reference TRBV11-2 and TRBJ2-1, is EAGVAQSPRYKIIEKRQSVAFWCNPISGHATLYWYQQILGQGPKLLIQFQNNGVVDDSQLPKDRFSAERLKGVDSTLKIQPAKLEDSAVYLCASSGLITSSYNEQFFGPGTRLTVL.

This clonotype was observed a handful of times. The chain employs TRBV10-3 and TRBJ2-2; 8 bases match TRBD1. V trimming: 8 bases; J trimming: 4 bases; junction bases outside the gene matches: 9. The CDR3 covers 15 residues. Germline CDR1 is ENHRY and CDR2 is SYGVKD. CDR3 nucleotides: TGTGCCATCCGTGCGACAGGGGCTTTCACCGGGGAGCTGTTTTTT. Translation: CAIRATGAFTGELFF.

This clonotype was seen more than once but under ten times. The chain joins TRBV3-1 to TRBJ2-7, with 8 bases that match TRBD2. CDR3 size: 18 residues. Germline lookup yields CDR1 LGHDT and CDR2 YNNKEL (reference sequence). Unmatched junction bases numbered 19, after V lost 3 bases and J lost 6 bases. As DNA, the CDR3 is TGTGCCAGCAGCCAGGAGTCCGTCCTAGCGGGTGTCTGGAGCGAGCAGTACTTC. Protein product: CASSQESVLAGVWSEQYF.

CDR3 bases: TGTGCCATACAACCCGGGACTAGCGTGGCCGAGCAGTACTTC. Translation: CAIQPGTSVAEQYF. V and J are TRBV5-4 and TRBJ2-7; 10 bases fit TRBD2. This CDR3 has 14 residues. The ends lost 9 bases at V and 6 bases at J; junction bases unmatched: 12. CDR1 is SGHNT, CDR2 YYREEE, per germline (reference sequence).

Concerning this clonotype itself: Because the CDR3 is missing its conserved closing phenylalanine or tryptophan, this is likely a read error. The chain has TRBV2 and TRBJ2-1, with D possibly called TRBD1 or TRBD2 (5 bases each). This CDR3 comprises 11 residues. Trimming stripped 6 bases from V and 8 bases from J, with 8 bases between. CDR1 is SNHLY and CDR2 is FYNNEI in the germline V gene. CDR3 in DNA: TGTGCCAGCAGGGGGGAATATGAGCAGTTCTTA. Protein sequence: CASRGEYEQFL.

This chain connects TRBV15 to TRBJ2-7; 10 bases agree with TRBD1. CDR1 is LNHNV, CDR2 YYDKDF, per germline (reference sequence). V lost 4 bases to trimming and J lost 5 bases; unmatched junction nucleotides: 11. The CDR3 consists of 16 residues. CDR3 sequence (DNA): TGTGCCACCAGCATAACCGGACAGGGGGACTTCAACGAGCAGTACTTC. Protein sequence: CATSITGQGDFNEQYF.

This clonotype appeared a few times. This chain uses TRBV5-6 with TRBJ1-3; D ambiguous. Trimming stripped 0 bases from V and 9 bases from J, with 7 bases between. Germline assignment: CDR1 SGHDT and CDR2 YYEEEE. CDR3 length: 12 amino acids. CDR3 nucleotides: TGTGCCAGCAGCTTGGCCGTGGGCACCATATATTTT. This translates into CASSLAVGTIYF.

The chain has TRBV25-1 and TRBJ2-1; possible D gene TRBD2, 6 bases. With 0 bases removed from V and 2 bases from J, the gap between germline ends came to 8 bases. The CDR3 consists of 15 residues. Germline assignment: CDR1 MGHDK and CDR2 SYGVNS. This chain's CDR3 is CASSEYGSTYNEQFF. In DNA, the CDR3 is TGTGCCAGCAGTGAATACGGGAGTACCTACAATGAGCAGTTCTTC.

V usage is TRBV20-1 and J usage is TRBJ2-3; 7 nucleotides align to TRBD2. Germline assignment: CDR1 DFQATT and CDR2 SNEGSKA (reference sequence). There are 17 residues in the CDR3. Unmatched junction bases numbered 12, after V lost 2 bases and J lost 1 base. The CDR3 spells CSARPNLGAGGTDTQYF. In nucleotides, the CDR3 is TGCAGTGCTAGACCAAACCTTGGGGCGGGGGGCACAGATACGCAGTATTTT.

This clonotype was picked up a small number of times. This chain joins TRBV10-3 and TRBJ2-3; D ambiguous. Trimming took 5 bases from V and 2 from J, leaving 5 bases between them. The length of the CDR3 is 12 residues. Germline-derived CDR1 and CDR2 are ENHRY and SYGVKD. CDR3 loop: CAISNTTDTQYF. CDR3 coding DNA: TGTGCCATCAGTAACACCACAGATACGCAGTATTTT.

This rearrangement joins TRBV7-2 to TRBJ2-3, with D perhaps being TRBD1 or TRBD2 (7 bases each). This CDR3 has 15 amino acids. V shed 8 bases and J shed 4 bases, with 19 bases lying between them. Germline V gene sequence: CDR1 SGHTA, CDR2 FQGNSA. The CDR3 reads CASLRGARGADTQYF. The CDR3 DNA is TGTGCCAGCCTCCGGGGGGCCAGGGGGGCAGATACGCAGTATTTT.

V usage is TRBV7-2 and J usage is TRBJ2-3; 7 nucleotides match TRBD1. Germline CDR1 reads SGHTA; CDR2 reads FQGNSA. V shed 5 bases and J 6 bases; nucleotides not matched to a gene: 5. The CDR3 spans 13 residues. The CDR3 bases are TGTGCCAGCAGCATTGACAGGGAGGATACGCAGTATTTT. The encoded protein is CASSIDREDTQYF.

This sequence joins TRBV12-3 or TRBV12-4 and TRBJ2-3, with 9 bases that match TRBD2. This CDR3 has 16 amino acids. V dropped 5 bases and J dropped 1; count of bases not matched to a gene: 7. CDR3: CASSRSGSGGTDTQYF. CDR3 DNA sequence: TGTGCCAGCAGTCGTAGCGGGAGCGGAGGCACAGATACGCAGTATTTT.